Shown below are 3 T cell receptor beta chains from a single sample sequenced in a study of HIV-infected patients and healthy controls (dated 2014 in TCRdb). Library preparation used 5' RACE. The data were produced on an Illumina MiSeq. The public reads were reprocessed in TCRdb via fastp at Q25 and MiXCR, keeping in-frame beta chains. Rows are unified per CDR3 protein, each entry keeping the most common DNA and genes. This sample comprises 60,000 to 70,000 distinct CDR3 sequences, approximately 21% of them detected only once. The ten largest clones add up to over 1.1% of the sample. Specimen: CD4+ T cells from blood. Receptors originate from a human donor in good health.

This chain joins TRBV7-9 and TRBJ1-4; D possibly corresponds to TRBD1 (6 bases). The ends were cut back, 5 bases at V and 5 bases at J, with 15 bases in the middle. This CDR3 is built from 15 residues. Germline values: CDR1 SEHNR, CDR2 FQNEAQ (reference sequence). CDR3 DNA: TGTGCCAGCAGCCGAACACCAGGGGCCAATGAAAAACTGTTTTTT. It translates to CASSRTPGANEKLFF.

The chain couples TRBV5-1 to TRBJ2-7, with D perhaps being TRBD1 or TRBD2 (5 bases each). The CDR3 contains 15 residues. Trimming removed 4 bases from V and 3 bases from J, with 17 bases in between. Germline V gene sequence: CDR1 SGHRS, CDR2 YFSETQ. The CDR3 is CASSPGQGPNYEQYF. CDR3 in DNA: TGCGCCAGCAGCCCTGGCCAGGGACCTAACTACGAGCAGTACTTC.

In this sample, this clonotype turned up many times. The CDR3 DNA reads as TGTGCCATCAGGCCGGGACTAAGTCAAGAGACCCAGTACTTC. It is translated as CAIRPGLSQETQYF. The chain couples TRBV10-3 to TRBJ2-5, with TRBD2 matching over 7 bases. Losses at the gene ends were 6 bases for V and 2 bases for J; bases not matched to a gene: 6. The germline CDR1 and CDR2 sequences are ENHRY and SYGVKD. The CDR3 has 14 amino acids.